These T cell receptor beta chains were read from a single sample in a study of T cell responses to AZD1222 COVID-19 vaccine. Produced via immunoSEQ multiplex PCR; TCRdb's table is partial and in-frame only. This repertoire shows roughly 70,000 clones, about 90% found once; its top ten account for around 15%. Sequencing used peripheral blood, obtained on day 0 of AZD1222 vaccination. The receptor source for this set is an adult in good health. CDR3s include the opening cysteine and the closing phenylalanine or tryptophan. A D gene is named only where the DNA matches it firmly. Expanded clones are given a class, and other clones once, few, many or no size at all.

>13|TRBV24-1|TRBJ1-2|TRBD1|once
CATSEDRAYGYTF
TGTGCCACCAGTGAGGACAGGGCCTATGGCTACACCTTC
>15|TRBV15|TRBJ1-2|-|-
CATSSPLPVGYGYTF
TGTGCCACCAGCAGTCCCCTCCCAGTAGGCTATGGCTACACCTTC
>16|TRBV9|TRBJ1-3|-|-
CASSPEGVLSGNTIYF
TGTGCCAGCAGCCCCGAGGGGGTATTATCTGGAAACACCATATATTTT
>12|TRBV6-5|TRBJ1-1|-|-
CASSPRPPEAFF
TGTGCCAGCAGCCCGCGCCCGCCTGAAGCTTTCTTT
>14|TRBV6-5|TRBJ2-1|-|-
CASSSGSSGDEQFF
TGTGCCAGCAGTTCAGGGTCCTCCGGCGATGAGCAGTTCTTC
>13|TRBV7-2|TRBJ1-2|TRBD1|-
CASWGTGSYGYTF
TGTGCCAGCTGGGGGACAGGGTCCTATGGCTACACCTTC
>15|TRBV28|TRBJ2-1|-|-
CASSFMGSGTPEQFF
TGTGCCAGCAGTTTTATGGGATCCGGGACCCCTGAGCAGTTCTTC
>16|TRBV7-7|TRBJ2-1|TRBD1|-
CASSLATGANYNEQFF
TGTGCTAGCAGCTTAGCGACAGGGGCGAATTACAATGAGCAGTTCTTC
>16|TRBV2|TRBJ1-1|TRBD1|-
CASSPGTGGKDTEAFF
TGTGCCAGCAGCCCCGGGACAGGGGGAAAGGACACTGAAGCTTTCTTT
>14|TRBV9|TRBJ2-7|-|-
CASSVFSGSYEQYF
TGTGCCAGCAGCGTGTTCAGCGGCTCCTACGAGCAGTACTTC
>13|TRBV20-1|TRBJ2-2|-|-
CSASPGSVGELFF
TGCAGTGCTAGTCCCGGGTCCGTCGGGGAGCTGTTTTTT
>17|TRBV5-3|TRBJ2-3|TRBD1|-
CARSSNPGQGAGDTQYF
TGTGCCAGAAGCTCGAACCCGGGACAGGGGGCTGGAGATACGCAGTATTTT
>13|TRBV12-3/TRBV12-4|TRBJ2-1|TRBD1|once
CATTGTGGNEQFF
TGTGCCACCACTGGGACAGGCGGCAATGAGCAGTTCTTC
>13|TRBV19|TRBJ1-6|-|-
CASSIPNLTALHF
TGTGCCAGTAGTATACCGAATCTGACAGCCCTCCACTTT
>16|TRBV11-2|TRBJ2-1|TRBD2|-
CASSLKGLAGNNEQFF
TGTGCCAGCAGCTTAAAGGGACTAGCGGGAAACAATGAGCAGTTCTTC
>15|TRBV25-1|TRBJ2-5|-|-
CASRNLGQGGETQYF
TGTGCCAGCAGGAACCTGGGACAAGGGGGAGAGACCCAGTACTTC
>11|TRBV28|TRBJ2-5|-|-
CASSFRETQYF
TGTGCCAGCAGTTTTCGAGAGACCCAGTACTTC
>15|TRBV4-1|TRBJ2-1|-|-
CASSQGNQGRNEQFF
TGCGCCAGCAGCCAAGGCAATCAGGGGCGGAATGAGCAGTTCTTC
>15|TRBV5-1|TRBJ2-3|TRBD2|-
CASREGLAGADTQYF
TGCGCCAGCAGGGAGGGACTAGCGGGAGCAGATACGCAGTATTTT
>13|TRBV29-1|TRBJ1-1|-|once
CSVADIMNTEAFF
TGCAGCGTTGCTGACATCATGAACACTGAAGCTTTCTTT
>15|TRBV7-2|TRBJ2-7|TRBD2|-
CASSPWGLAAGEQYF
TGTGCCAGCAGCCCTTGGGGACTAGCGGCGGGGGAGCAGTACTTC
>16|TRBV28|TRBJ1-3|TRBD1|-
CASSEDRVLAGNTIYF
TGTGCCAGCAGTGAGGACAGGGTACTGGCTGGAAACACCATATATTTT
>15|TRBV5-4|TRBJ2-7|TRBD2|few
CASSWTSGSSYEQYF
TGTGCCAGCAGCTGGACTAGCGGGTCCTCCTACGAGCAGTACTTC
>13|TRBV7-3|TRBJ1-1|-|-
CASSQAWGAEAFF
TGTGCCAGCAGCCAAGCATGGGGGGCGGAGGCTTTCTTT
>14|TRBV7-2|TRBJ1-1|-|-
CASSTGSPGPEAFF
TGTGCCAGCAGCACCGGGTCCCCCGGCCCTGAAGCTTTCTTT
>15|TRBV4-2|TRBJ1-4|-|-
CASSQWGEDGEKLFF
TGTGCCAGCAGCCAATGGGGGGAGGATGGGGAAAAACTGTTTTTT
>13|TRBV6-1|TRBJ1-2|-|-
CASRLTTNYGYTF
TGTGCCAGCAGGCTGACAACTAACTATGGCTACACCTTC
>15|TRBV2|TRBJ1-1|-|-
CASSESGTVNTEAFF
TGTGCCAGCAGTGAATCGGGGACGGTGAACACTGAAGCTTTCTTT
>15|TRBV5-1|TRBJ2-3|-|-
CASSLSSVGTDTQYF
TGCGCCAGCAGCCTCTCTAGCGTGGGCACAGATACGCAGTATTTT
>16|TRBV6-4|TRBJ2-5|TRBD2|-
CASSETGAGGLETQYF
TGTGCCAGCAGTGAAACAGGAGCGGGGGGCTTGGAGACCCAGTACTTC
>14|TRBV7-9|TRBJ2-5|-|-
CASTVTGIGETQYF
TGTGCCAGCACCGTCACAGGGATCGGAGAGACCCAGTACTTC
>15|TRBV2|TRBJ2-3|-|-
CASSVSVQGEDTQYF
TGTGCCAGCAGTGTGTCCGTCCAGGGCGAGGATACGCAGTATTTT
>12|TRBV28|TRBJ1-2|TRBD1|-
CATRTGVYGYTF
TGTGCCACTAGGACAGGGGTTTACGGCTACACCTTC
>15|TRBV7-3|TRBJ1-6|-|-
CASSSRDLKNSPLHF
TGTGCCAGCAGCTCAAGGGACCTCAAAAATTCACCCCTCCACTTT
>14|TRBV5-1|TRBJ2-3|TRBD1|-
CARRGTGGTDTQYF
TGCGCCCGCAGGGGGACAGGGGGGACAGATACGCAGTATTTT
>15|TRBV9|TRBJ1-2|TRBD1|-
CASSADGQGARGYTF
TGTGCCAGCAGCGCAGACGGACAGGGGGCGCGTGGCTACACCTTC
>15|TRBV5-1|TRBJ1-3|-|-
CASSLATSPGNTIYF
TGCGCCAGCAGTCTGGCCACGTCTCCTGGAAACACCATATATTTT
>16|TRBV4-1|TRBJ1-2|-|-
CASSQEGGAVNYGYTF
TGCGCCAGCAGCCAAGAAGGAGGGGCGGTAAACTATGGCTACACCTTC
>13|TRBV30|TRBJ2-1|TRBD2|-
CAWGTSGINEQFF
TGTGCCTGGGGGACTAGCGGGATCAATGAGCAGTTCTTC
>17|TRBV4-2|TRBJ1-1|TRBD1|-
CASSQEGAGGMNTEAFF
TGTGCCAGCAGCCAAGAAGGGGCAGGGGGCATGAACACTGAAGCTTTCTTT
>13|TRBV7-2|TRBJ1-2|-|few
CASSVGRNYGYTF
TGTGCCAGCAGCGTAGGACGCAACTATGGCTACACCTTC
>13|TRBV27|TRBJ1-6|-|-
CASRGPGNSPLHF
TGTGCCAGCAGGGGCCCGGGGAATTCACCCCTCCACTTT
>17|TRBV19|TRBJ2-1|-|-
CASSTKFRTSGSNEQFF
TGTGCCAGTAGTACCAAATTTAGAACATCTGGCAGCAATGAGCAGTTCTTC
>13|TRBV9|TRBJ2-7|-|once
CASSVGPGNEQYF
TGTGCCAGCAGCGTAGGGCCTGGGAACGAGCAGTACTTC
>14|TRBV5-1|TRBJ2-1|-|-
CASSLDRRYNEQFF
TGCGCCAGCAGCTTGGACAGGCGATACAATGAGCAGTTCTTC
>14|TRBV28|TRBJ1-3|-|-
CASRPPGGGNTIYF
TGTGCCAGCAGACCCCCCGGAGGTGGAAACACCATATATTTT
>14|TRBV5-6|TRBJ2-5|-|-
CASSFGTLGETQYF
TGTGCCAGCAGTTTCGGGACCCTGGGGGAGACCCAGTACTTC
>15|TRBV5-1|TRBJ1-3|TRBD1|-
CASSSGQGDGNTIYF
TGCGCCAGCAGCTCGGGACAGGGAGACGGAAACACCATATATTTT
>17|TRBV3-1/TRBV3-2|TRBJ1-6|-|-
CASSQGAGGSYNSPLHF
TGTGCCAGCAGCCAAGGGGCAGGCGGCTCCTATAATTCACCCCTCCACTTT
>14|TRBV6-1|TRBJ1-5|-|-
CASSEAPGNQPQHF
TGTGCCAGCAGTGAAGCCCCAGGAAATCAGCCCCAGCATTTT
>16|TRBV7-9|TRBJ1-6|TRBD1|-
CASSPLQGAFNSPLHF
TGTGCCAGCAGCCCATTACAGGGGGCGTTTAATTCACCCCTCCACTTT